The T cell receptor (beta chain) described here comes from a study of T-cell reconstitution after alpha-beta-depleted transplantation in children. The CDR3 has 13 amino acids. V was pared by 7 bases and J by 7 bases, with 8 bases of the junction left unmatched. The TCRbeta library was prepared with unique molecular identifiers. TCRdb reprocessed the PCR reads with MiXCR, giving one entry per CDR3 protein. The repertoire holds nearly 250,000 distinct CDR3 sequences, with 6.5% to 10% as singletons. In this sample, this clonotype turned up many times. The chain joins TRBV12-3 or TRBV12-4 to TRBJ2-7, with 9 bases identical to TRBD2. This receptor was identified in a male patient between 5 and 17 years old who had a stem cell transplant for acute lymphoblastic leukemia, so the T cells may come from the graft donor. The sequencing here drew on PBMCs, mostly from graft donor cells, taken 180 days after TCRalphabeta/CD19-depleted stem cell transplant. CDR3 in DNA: TGTGCCAGCAAGATTAGCGGGGGTCATGAGCAGTACTTC. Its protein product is CASKISGGHEQYF.